This T cell receptor (beta chain) stems from a study of CD8+CD57+ T cells in acquired aplastic anemia. Study information: Across the sorted CD4+ and CD8+ cells, DNA amounts averaged roughly 3.5 ug.

General study results and limits: The number of CD8+ CDR3 sequences shared by patients and controls was twenty-nine.

Investigators profiled TCR beta VDJ and CDR3 from genomic DNA template. TCRdb re-called the reads through MiXCR, storing one row per CDR3 protein. The data contain some 120,000 distinct CDR3 sequences, approximately 61% of them singletons. As regards this clonotype: Its antigen remains unidentified.

Previously, flow cytometry had revealed CD8+CD57+ cell expansion in the patients chosen for sequencing. Each of the patients presented with severe acquired aplastic anemia. There was no therapy given to any patient before the blood sampling took place. The sequence came from a human donor with aplastic anemia. The sequenced sample consisted of sorted CD4+, CD8+, or CD8+CD57+ T cells (not recorded which) from PBMCs.

The CDR3 DNA reads as TGTGCCAGCAGGACAACTAGACAGGGAATCCCCCTCCACTTT. This translates into CASRTTRQGIPLHF. The V gene is TRBV11-1, the J gene TRBJ1-6, with 7 bases that match TRBD1. The CDR3 is made up of 14 amino acids. V dropped 6 bases and J dropped 13; count of bases not matched to a gene: 12. The germline V gene has CDR1 SGHAT and CDR2 FQDESV (reference sequence).